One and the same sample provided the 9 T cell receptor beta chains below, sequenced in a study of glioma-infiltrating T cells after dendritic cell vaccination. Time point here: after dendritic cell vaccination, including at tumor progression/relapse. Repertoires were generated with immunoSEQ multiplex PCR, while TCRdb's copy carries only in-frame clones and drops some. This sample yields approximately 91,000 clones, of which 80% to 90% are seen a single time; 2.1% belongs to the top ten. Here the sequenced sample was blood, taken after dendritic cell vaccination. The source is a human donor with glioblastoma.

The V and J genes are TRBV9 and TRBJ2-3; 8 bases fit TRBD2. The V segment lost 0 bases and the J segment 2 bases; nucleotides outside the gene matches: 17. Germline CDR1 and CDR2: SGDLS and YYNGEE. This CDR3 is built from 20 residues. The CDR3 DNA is TGTGCCAGCAGCGTAGAACCAGCGGGGGCGCAAACCACATACACAGATACGCAGTATTTT. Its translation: CASSVEPAGAQTTYTDTQYF.

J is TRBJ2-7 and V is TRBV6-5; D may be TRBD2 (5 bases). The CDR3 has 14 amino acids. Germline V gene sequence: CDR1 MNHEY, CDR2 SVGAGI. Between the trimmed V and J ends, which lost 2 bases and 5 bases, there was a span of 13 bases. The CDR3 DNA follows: TGTGCCAGCAGTTACAAGCGCGGGTCCAACGAGCAGTACGTC. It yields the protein CASSYKRGSNEQYV.

CDR3 sequence reads: CASSSGQAYNSPLHF. DNA for the CDR3: TGCGCCAGCAGCTCGGGACAGGCCTATAATTCACCCCTCCACTTT. This chain links TRBV5-1 with TRBJ1-6, with TRBD1 matching 8 bases. Per the germline V gene, CDR1 is SGHRS and CDR2 is YFSETQ. CDR3 size: 15 residues. J lost 2 bases, V lost 3 bases, and 1 base had no gene match. The full variable domain, in which reference TRBV5-1 and TRBJ1-6 provide the parts outside the CDR3, is KAGVTQTPRYLIKTRGQQVTLSCSPISGHRSVSWYQQTPGQGLQFLFEYFSETQRNKGNFPGRFSGRQFSNSRSEMNVSTLELGDSALYLCASSSGQAYNSPLHFGNGTRLTVT.

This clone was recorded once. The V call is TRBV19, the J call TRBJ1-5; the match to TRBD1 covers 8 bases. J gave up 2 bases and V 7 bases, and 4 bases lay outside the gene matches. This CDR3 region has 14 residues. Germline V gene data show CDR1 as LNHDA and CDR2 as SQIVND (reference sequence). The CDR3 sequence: CASNGQGGNQPQHF. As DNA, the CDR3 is TGTGCCAGTAATGGACAGGGTGGCAATCAGCCCCAGCATTTT.

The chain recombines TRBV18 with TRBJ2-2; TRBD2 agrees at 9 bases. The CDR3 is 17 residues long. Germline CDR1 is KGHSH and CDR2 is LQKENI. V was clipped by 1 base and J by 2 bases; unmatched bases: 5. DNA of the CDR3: TGTGCCAGCTCACCACAGCTTAGCGGGAGTAACACCGGGGAGCTGTTTTTT. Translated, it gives CASSPQLSGSNTGELFF.

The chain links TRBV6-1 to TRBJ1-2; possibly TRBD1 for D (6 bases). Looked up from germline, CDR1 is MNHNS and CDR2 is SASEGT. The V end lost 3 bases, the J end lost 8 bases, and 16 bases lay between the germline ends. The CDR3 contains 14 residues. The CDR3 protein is CASSDGGGPSGYTF. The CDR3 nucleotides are TGTGCCAGCAGTGATGGGGGGGGCCCATCGGGCTACACCTTC.

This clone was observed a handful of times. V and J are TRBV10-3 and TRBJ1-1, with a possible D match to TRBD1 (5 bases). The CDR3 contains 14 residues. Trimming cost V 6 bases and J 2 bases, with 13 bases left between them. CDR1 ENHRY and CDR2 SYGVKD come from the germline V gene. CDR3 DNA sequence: TGTGCCATCAGCGTCCAGGGCCCCAACACTGAAGCTTTCTTT. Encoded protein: CAISVQGPNTEAFF.

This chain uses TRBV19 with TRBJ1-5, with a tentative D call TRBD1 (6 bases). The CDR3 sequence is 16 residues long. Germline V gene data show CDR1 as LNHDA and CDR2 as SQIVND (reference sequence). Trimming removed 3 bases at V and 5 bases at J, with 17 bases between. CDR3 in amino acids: CASSMRKGGLDQPQHF. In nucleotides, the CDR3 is TGTGCCAGTAGTATGAGAAAAGGGGGATTGGATCAGCCCCAGCATTTT.

CDR3 amino acids: CASSLSFRSDYGYTF. The CDR3 DNA sequence: TGTGCCAGCAGTTTATCGTTTCGGTCGGACTATGGCTACACCTTC. V gene TRBV27 combines with J gene TRBJ1-2; no clear D. CDR1 is MNHEY, CDR2 SMNVEV, per germline (reference sequence). The CDR3 totals 15 residues. The V and J ends lost 0 bases and 3 bases respectively, with 11 bases between them.